This entry features one T cell receptor (beta chain) sequence. Its antigen is not known. This entry comes from a study of shared clonotypes between healthy human individuals. Study overall: A donor's plate count was three for CD4 naive and three for CD4 memory; CD8 naive had two and CD8 memory one. Whole-study results and caveats: Only a few donors were included, so the genetic and exposure-history diversity represented was limited.

Assay used: immunoSEQ multiplex PCR; TCRdb lists only in-frame clones, some missing. The sample has 550,000 to 700,000 clones, roughly 72% seen once; the top ten hold around 1.8%. This CDR3 is built from 17 residues. The germline V gene encodes CDR1 SGHAT and CDR2 FQNNGV. V shed 1 base, J shed 2 bases, and the junction held 6 bases outside the gene matches. The chain uses TRBV11-2 and TRBJ2-4; 9 bases align to TRBD2. The sequence came from a woman in her thirties in good health. Sequencing was done on a sample of memory CD4+ T cells sorted from blood. The sample's subset: CD45RA-negative fraction. The CDR3 DNA reads TGTGCCAGCAGCTTAGTATACGCGGGGGGGCCCAAAAACATTCAGTACTTC. It codes for CASSLVYAGGPKNIQYF.